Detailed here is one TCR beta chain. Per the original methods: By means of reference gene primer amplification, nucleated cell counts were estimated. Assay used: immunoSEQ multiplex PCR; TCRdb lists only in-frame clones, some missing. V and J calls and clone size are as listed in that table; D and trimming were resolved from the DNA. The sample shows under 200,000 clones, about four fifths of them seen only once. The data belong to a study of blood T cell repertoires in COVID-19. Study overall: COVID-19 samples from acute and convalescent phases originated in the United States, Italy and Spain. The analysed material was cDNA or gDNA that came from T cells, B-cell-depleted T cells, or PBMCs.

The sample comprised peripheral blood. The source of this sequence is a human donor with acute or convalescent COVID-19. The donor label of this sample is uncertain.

The DNA for the CDR3 is TGTGCCAGTAGTATGGCTAGCGGGGTACAAGAGACCCAGTACTTC. It is translated as CASSMASGVQETQYF. The gene calls are TRBV19 and TRBJ2-5, with 9 bases aligning to TRBD2. The J segment lost 2 bases and the V segment lost 3 bases, leaving 4 bases of the junction unmatched. The CDR3 length is 15 residues. Germline assignment: CDR1 LNHDA and CDR2 SQIVND (reference sequence). Full variable domain (rest looked up from reference TRBV19 and TRBJ2-5): DGGITQSPKYLFRKEGQNVTLSCEQNLNHDAMYWYRQDPGQGLRLIYYSQIVNDFQKGDIAEGYSVSREKKESFPLTVTSAQKNPTAFYLCASSMASGVQETQYFGPGTRLLVL.